This is a list of T cell receptor beta chains from one sample in a study of blood T cell repertoires in COVID-19. Some clones are missing from TCRdb's copy, which holds only in-frame ones; the method was immunoSEQ multiplex PCR. The sample records fewer than 350,000 clones, around 90% being singletons. Input material: peripheral blood. The receptor set was obtained from a man between 18 and 35 years old with active or convalescent COVID-19. The CDR3 runs from the conserved cysteine through the conserved F or W. A D gene is named only where the DNA matches it firmly. Rows may omit the clone size; those that give it use once, few, many or a size class.

size,J,V,length,D,DNA,CDR3
-,TRBJ2-3,TRBV2,11,-,TGTGCCAGCTCGGCGGCAGATACGCAGTATTTT,CASSAADTQYF
-,TRBJ1-2,TRBV6-6,10,-,TGTGCCAGCAGTTCAGATGGCTACACCTTC,CASSSDGYTF
once,TRBJ2-1,TRBV10-2,17,TRBD2,TGCGCCAGCAGTGATTGGACTAGCGGGGGACCCTACAATGAGCAGTTCTTC,CASSDWTSGGPYNEQFF
-,TRBJ1-6,TRBV4-3,14,TRBD1,TGCGCCAGCAGCCAAGGTGGACAGGGCTCACCCCTCCACTTT,CASSQGGQGSPLHF
-,TRBJ2-7,TRBV5-6,15,TRBD2,TGTGCCAGCAGCTCAGCTAGCGGGGGGGCCCGGGAGCAGTACTTC,CASSSASGGAREQYF
-,TRBJ2-3,TRBV3-1/TRBV3-2,16,TRBD2,TGTGCCAGCAGACCTGGACTAGCGGACAACCTCGGGACGCAGTATTTT,CASRPGLADNLGTQYF
-,TRBJ1-5,TRBV6-6,13,-,TGTGCCAGCAGTTCTATGGTTTATCAGCCCCAGCATTTT,CASSSMVYQPQHF
-,TRBJ1-1,TRBV5-1,16,-,TGCGCCAGCAGCGTCGGACAGAGTTGGAGGAGCACTGAAGCTTTCTTT,CASSVGQSWRSTEAFF
-,TRBJ1-1,TRBV25-1,12,-,TGTGCCAGCAGTGCCACTAACACTGAAGCTTTCTTT,CASSATNTEAFF
-,TRBJ1-1,TRBV5-4,16,-,TGTGCCAGCAGCCTCCGGGGGGGACGGATGAACACTGAAGCTTTCTTT,CASSLRGGRMNTEAFF
-,TRBJ1-5,TRBV28,16,-,TGTGCCAGCAGTTTATACGGAGCCTATAGCAATCAGCCCCAGCATTTT,CASSLYGAYSNQPQHF
once,TRBJ2-3,TRBV11-1,16,-,TGTGCCAGCAGCACTACGCAGATCCTTAGCACAGATACGCAGTATTTT,CASSTTQILSTDTQYF
once,TRBJ2-2,TRBV15,16,-,TGTGCCACCAGCAGCCCTACCAGGGGACGGACCGGGGAGCTGTTTTTT,CATSSPTRGRTGELFF
-,TRBJ2-1,TRBV6-2/TRBV6-3,15,-,TGTGCCAGCAGTCCCCGGACACTCCGAGACAATGAGCAGTTCTTC,CASSPRTLRDNEQFF
few,TRBJ1-1,TRBV13,14,TRBD1,TGTGCCAGCAGCTTCGGGACAGGGGATACTGAAGCTTTCTTT,CASSFGTGDTEAFF
-,TRBJ1-6,TRBV27,13,-,TGTGCCAGCAGCGTGGAGCCGAATTCACCCCTCCACTTT,CASSVEPNSPLHF
-,TRBJ1-3,TRBV19,15,-,TGTGCCAGTAGTATAAGCGGAGTCGCTGGAAACACCATATATTTT,CASSISGVAGNTIYF
-,TRBJ2-7,TRBV12-3/TRBV12-4,13,-,TGTGCCAGCAGTTCCCGCGAGGGAGGCGAGCAGTACTTC,CASSSREGGEQYF
-,TRBJ2-2,TRBV5-1,14,-,TGCGCCAGCAGCCCACCACGTCACGGCGGGGAGCTGTTTTTT,CASSPPRHGGELFF
-,TRBJ1-6,TRBV6-1,16,-,TGTGCCAGCAGTGGAAGGGGGTATTCCTATAATTCACCCCTCCACTTT,CASSGRGYSYNSPLHF
-,TRBJ2-5,TRBV5-5,11,-,TGTGCCAGCAGCCTGCAAGAGACCCAGTACTTC,CASSLQETQYF